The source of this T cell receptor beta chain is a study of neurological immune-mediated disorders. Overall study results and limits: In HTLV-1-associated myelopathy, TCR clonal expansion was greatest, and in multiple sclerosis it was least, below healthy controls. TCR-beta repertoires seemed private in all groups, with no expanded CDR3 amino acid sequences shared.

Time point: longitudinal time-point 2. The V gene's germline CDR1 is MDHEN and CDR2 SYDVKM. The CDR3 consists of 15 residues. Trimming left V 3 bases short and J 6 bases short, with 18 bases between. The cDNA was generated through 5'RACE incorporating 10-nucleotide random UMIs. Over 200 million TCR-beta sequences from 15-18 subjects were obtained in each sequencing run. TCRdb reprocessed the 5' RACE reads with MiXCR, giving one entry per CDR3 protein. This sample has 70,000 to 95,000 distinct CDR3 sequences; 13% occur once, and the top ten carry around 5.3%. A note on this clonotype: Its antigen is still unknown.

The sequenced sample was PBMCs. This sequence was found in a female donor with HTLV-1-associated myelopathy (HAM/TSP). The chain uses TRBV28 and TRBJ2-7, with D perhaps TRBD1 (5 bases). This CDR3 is CASSLDYDWGREQYF. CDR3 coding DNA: TGTGCCAGCAGTTTGGATTACGACTGGGGCCGCGAGCAGTACTTC.